The rows below give T cell receptor beta chains drawn from one sample of a study of blood T cell repertoires in COVID-19. TCRdb's copy holds only in-frame clones and misses some; the assay was immunoSEQ multiplex PCR. The repertoire consists of about 50,000 clones, with about 85% occurring once and the leading ten covering about 14%. The sequencing input was peripheral blood. Receptor source: a human donor in a cohort sampled during active COVID-19. Both conserved end residues are part of each CDR3.

v_call	j_call	cdr3_aa
TRBV2	TRBJ1-6	CASRGQSYYNSPLHF
TRBV11-3	TRBJ2-1	CASSRDRGNEQFF
TRBV30	TRBJ1-2	CAWSLQGNHGYTF
TRBV19	TRBJ2-7	CASSKGATSSYEQYF
TRBV9	TRBJ1-3	CASSVGGGRSGNTIYF
TRBV5-1	TRBJ2-6	CASSWTGGSGANVLTF
TRBV14	TRBJ2-3	CASSRRGLRTDTQYF
TRBV7-8	TRBJ2-6	CASSLEKGQGTGANVLTF
TRBV5-5	TRBJ2-7	CASSFRLAGGPSPYEQYF
TRBV4-3	TRBJ1-2	CASSQVREPSGGYTF
TRBV11-3	TRBJ1-1	CASSPGQGLGTEAFF
TRBV29-1	TRBJ2-1	CSVEGGLAGSWNEQFF
TRBV2	TRBJ2-7	CASSEWQVSYEQYF
TRBV28	TRBJ2-1	CASSFGGGLAGSEQFF
TRBV27	TRBJ2-3	CASSPRTGADTQYF
TRBV3-1/TRBV3-2	TRBJ2-5	CASSPAAGTKTQYF
TRBV20-1	TRBJ1-5	CSASIPSGDQPQHF
TRBV6-5	TRBJ2-7	CASRSGGLYEQYF
TRBV5-6	TRBJ1-3	CASSSGGFSRNTIYF